The T cell receptor (beta chain) described here comes from a study of cytomegalovirus exposure and HLA in healthy donors. This CDR3 spans 19 amino acids. Germline loops: CDR1 MDHEN, CDR2 SYDVKM. J gave up 2 bases and V 5 bases, and 16 bases lay outside the gene matches. In nominal health when sampled, donors likely had unrecorded immune exposures nonetheless. The PCR employed 60 Vbeta primers together with 13 Jbeta primers. TCRdb's table, derived via immunoSEQ multiplex PCR, lists solely in-frame clones and lacks some. The record lists roughly 100,000 clones, of which the ten most abundant hold about 3.2%.

The sample taken for sequencing was PBMCs. V is TRBV28 and J is TRBJ2-7, with 12 positions matching TRBD2. The clonotype comes from a man between 35 and 55 years old in good health and CMV-seronegative. The CDR3 DNA follows: TGTGCCAGCAGTCCCCTCCTAGCGGGAGGGCCAGTTTCCCCCTACGAGCAGTACTTC. It yields the protein CASSPLLAGGPVSPYEQYF.